These 8 T cell receptor beta chains were all obtained from the same sample, sequenced in a study of CD8+CD57+ T cells in acquired aplastic anemia. TCR beta VDJ and CDR3 profiles were obtained from a genomic DNA template. MiXCR, run by TCRdb on the reads, gives a single entry per CDR3 protein. This sample carries about 48,000 distinct CDR3 sequences, around 70% of them seen once, and the ten largest clones take approximately 34%. Sample: sorted CD4+, CD8+, or CD8+CD57+ T cells (not recorded which) from PBMCs. These receptors all stem from a human donor in good health, serving as a control.

The chain recombines TRBV10-3 with TRBJ2-7; maybe TRBD1 (6 bases). CDR1 is ENHRY and CDR2 is SYGVKD in the germline V gene. Trimming removed 6 bases at V and 3 bases at J, with 12 bases between. CDR3 length equals 13 residues. This chain's CDR3 is CAIRTAQGYEQYF. The CDR3 DNA reads TGTGCCATCAGGACCGCACAGGGCTACGAGCAGTACTTC.

This chain joins TRBV2 and TRBJ1-1; D call uncertain. With 3 bases removed from V and 0 bases from J, the gap between germline ends came to 8 bases. The CDR3 sequence is 14 residues long. The V gene's germline CDR1 is SNHLY and CDR2 FYNNEI. The CDR3: CASSDISMNTEAFF. The CDR3 DNA sequence: TGTGCCAGCAGTGACATCTCCATGAACACTGAAGCTTTCTTT.

The genes are TRBV7-2 and TRBJ2-5; no clear D gene. The CDR3 contains 13 residues. V lost 5 bases and J 5 bases, leaving 12 bases between the germline ends. Germline values: CDR1 SGHTA, CDR2 FQGNSA. The DNA of the CDR3 is TGTGCCAGCAGCCTCAGGACCTGGGAGACCCAGTACTTC. Translation gives CASSLRTWETQYF.

In its sample, this clonotype was seen a few times. V gene TRBV24-1 combines with J gene TRBJ1-1; tentatively, D is TRBD1 (6 bases). Germline CDR1 KGHDR, CDR2 SFDVKD. V was trimmed by 4 bases and J by 1 base, leaving 12 bases between them. This CDR3 is 15 amino acids long. CDR3 nucleotides: TGTGCCACCAGTGAATCCGGGACACCGAACACTGAAGCTTTCTTT. This translates into CATSESGTPNTEAFF.

The rearrangement links TRBV11-2 to TRBJ1-5, with D perhaps matching TRBD1 (5 bases). This CDR3 spans 16 amino acids. Trimming left V 1 base short and J 1 base short, with 11 bases between. Germline loops: CDR1 SGHAT, CDR2 FQNNGV. The CDR3: CASSLVAGTSNQPQHF. The CDR3 DNA reads TGTGCCAGCAGCTTAGTGGCAGGGACCAGCAATCAGCCCCAGCATTTT. Combining the CDR3 with reference TRBV11-2 and TRBJ1-5 gives the whole variable domain EAGVAQSPRYKIIEKRQSVAFWCNPISGHATLYWYQQILGQGPKLLIQFQNNGVVDDSQLPKDRFSAERLKGVDSTLKIQPAKLEDSAVYLCASSLVAGTSNQPQHFGDGTRLSIL.

This clonotype appeared many times. The V call is TRBV5-6, the J call TRBJ2-1; 8 positions match TRBD2. The germline CDR1 and CDR2 sequences are SGHDT and YYEEEE. The CDR3 extends over 17 amino acids. The J segment lost 2 bases and the V segment lost 5 bases, leaving 12 bases of the junction unmatched. The CDR3 nucleotides are TGTGCCAGCAGTTGGGGGGATCGGACTAGCCCCTACAATGAGCAGTTCTTC. Protein: CASSWGDRTSPYNEQFF. The full variable domain, completed using reference TRBV5-6 and TRBJ2-1, is DAGVTQSPTHLIKTRGQQVTLRCSPKSGHDTVSWYQQALGQGPQFIFQYYEEEERQRGNFPDRFSGHQFPNYSSELNVNALLLGDSALYLCASSWGDRTSPYNEQFFGPGTRLTVL.

This clonotype was recorded once. J is TRBJ2-5 and V is TRBV24-1, with 10 bases identical to TRBD1. Germline CDR1 is KGHDR and CDR2 is SFDVKD. CDR3 length equals 15 residues. The V segment lost 7 bases and the J segment 3 bases; nucleotides outside the gene matches: 7. For the CDR3, the DNA is TGTGCCACCAGCGATGCGGGACAGGGGAAAGAGACCCAGTACTTC. This sequence encodes CATSDAGQGKETQYF.

The CDR3 reads CASSLQGGNSPLHF. In DNA, the CDR3 is TGTGCCAGCAGCTTACAGGGCGGCAATTCACCCCTCCACTTT. The chain uses TRBV7-3 and TRBJ1-6, with a possible D match to TRBD1 (5 bases). V was shortened by 2 bases and J by 7 bases, with 9 bases between the two germline ends. CDR3 size: 14 residues. The V gene's germline CDR1 is SGHTA and CDR2 FQGTGA.